This note documents a single T cell receptor (beta chain) sequence. This clonotype was counted many times. What antigen it recognizes has not been identified. Base qualities were left out, and no much larger clone turns up one base away. Preparation of the library involved 5' RACE. Sequenced using a NextSeq 500. Unique molecular identifiers were attached to individual cDNA molecules in the TCR library protocol so that sequencing error and PCR bias could be corrected. Both TCR alpha and beta chains were sequenced, and tight co-correlation was observed between alpha and beta sequence abundances in each sample. From the authors' description of their analysis: Decombinator V4 was used to annotate the V gene, J gene and CDR3 of the TCR sequences. Expanded TCRs were defined as changing significantly between any two time points under a Poisson model with p below 0.0001. TCR abundances were normalised to the total number of TCRs sequenced per sample and expressed as counts per million. MAIT TCRs were defined by TRAV1-2 paired with TRAJ12, TRAJ20 or TRAJ33, and iNKT TCRs by TRAV10 paired with TRAJ18. VDJdb, accessed 1 November 2021, was searched for CMV, EBV and SARS-CoV-2 annotated TCRs, with TCRs annotated for multiple antigens excluded. TCRdb trimmed public reads at Q25 via fastp, called clones via MiXCR and kept in-frame beta chains. CDR3 protein sequences are deduplicated, and each keeps its most common genes and DNA. TCRdb assigned the V and J calls; the authors' analysis was not used. The sample records approximately 50,000 distinct CDR3 sequences, almost 9.5% of which are singletons. The leading ten clones occupy under 15% of the sample.

This entry comes from a study of early T cells in non-severe SARS-CoV-2 infection (dated by TCRdb to about 2021). Study-wide context: Because TCR sequencing relied on bulk RNA taken from unsorted whole blood, pairing of alpha and beta chains was not possible.

From the germline V gene, CDR1 is MDHEN and CDR2 is SYDVKM. The CDR3, from cysteine to phenylalanine, totals 17 residues. Only the CDR3 DNA stays, 51 bases, in frame from base 1. At the junction V is shortened by 3 bases and J by 2 bases; bases outside the gene matches: 9. A case-control design nested within a healthcare worker cohort in London, UK, was used, with weekly nasopharyngeal swab PCR tests and blood sampling performed. Healthcare workers were recruited between 23 and 31 March 2020, during the week of the UK lockdown, and were followed weekly for up to roughly 16 weeks. Points the paper makes about the study in general: VDJdb matching was skewed toward anti-spike CD8 responses and likely underestimated virus-specific expansions by missing private and CD4 specificities.

Recombination joined TRBV28 with TRBJ1-1, with 10 bases in between that match TRBD1. The sequencing input was whole blood. The source is an adult who was a healthcare worker with PCR-confirmed SARS-CoV-2 infection or an uninfected control (not recorded which). The CDR3 loop reads CASSLGLDRGSNTEAFF. The sequenced DNA: TGTGCCAGCAGTTTGGGACTGGACAGGGGGAGCAACACTGAAGCTTTCTTT.